This T cell receptor (beta chain) was identified in a study of kidney transplant recipient with SARS-CoV-2 infection. V was clipped by 6 bases and J by 1 base, with 3 bases between them. This CDR3 region has 11 residues. Germline values: CDR1 SQVTM, CDR2 ANQGSEA. This clonotype occurred many times. Via MiXCR, TCRdb re-called the reads, giving one row per CDR3 protein. The profile shows approximately 250,000 distinct CDR3 sequences, about 28% of them singletons. The chain joins TRBV29-1 to TRBJ2-2; D uncertain. The clonotype was recovered from a young adult male patient who had COVID-19 and was a kidney transplant recipient. Some T cells may be graft donor cells. The material was a blood sample, obtained at baseline and between days 110 and 120 from a kidney transplant recipient. DNA for the CDR3: TGCAGCGTGAAGAACACCGGGGAGCTGTTTTTT. Amino acid sequence: CSVKNTGELFF.